Detailed here is one T cell receptor (beta chain). Every subset's genomic DNA went evenly onto several immunoSEQ plates. The assay was immunoSEQ multiplex PCR, and TCRdb's table has in-frame clones only and misses some. The sample records 2 million to 2.5 million clones, 90% to 97% being singletons. This CDR3 region has 17 residues. The germline gives CDR1 SGHRS, CDR2 YFSETQ. V was pared by 5 bases and J by 4 bases, with 19 bases between. The data belong to a study of shared clonotypes between healthy human individuals. This clonotype originated in a young man in good health. The source material was naive CD4+ T cells sorted from blood. Subset given: CD45RA+ positively selected. The chain couples TRBV5-1 to TRBJ2-6; tentatively, D is TRBD2 (5 bases). Written as DNA, the CDR3 is TGCGCCAGCAGATCCTCTCCCGGGGTCTCCGGGGCCAACGTCCTGACTTTC. Translated, it gives CASRSSPGVSGANVLTF.